The present entry profiles one T cell receptor (beta chain) with its context. The data are from a study of blood T cell repertoires in COVID-19. The germline V gene encodes CDR1 SGHRS and CDR2 YFSETQ. The CDR3 has 15 residues. Trimming took off 5 bases at V and 0 bases at J, with 9 bases between the two ends. Original methodology: Amplified reference gene primers provided the basis for estimating nucleated cell counts. Only in-frame clones appear in the TCRdb table, and some are missing; sequencing was by immunoSEQ multiplex PCR. That table is the source of V, J and clone size, and D and trimming were worked out from the DNA. The table includes just over 75,000 clones, approximately 80% detected once.

V gene TRBV5-1 combines with J gene TRBJ1-6; TRBD1 might be the D (6 bases). Sequencing was performed on peripheral blood. This sequence was found in a man in his sixties with active or convalescent COVID-19. The CDR3 reads CASRGQSSYNSPLHF. The CDR3 coding sequence is TGCGCCAGCAGAGGACAGAGCTCCTATAATTCACCCCTCCACTTT.